This T cell receptor (beta chain) was retrieved from a study of graft-versus-host responses after intestinal transplantation. Using immunoSEQ multiplex PCR, the repertoire was profiled, and TCRdb retains in-frame clones only, with some absent. In the table there are under 9,000 clones, 74% of which are singletons. The CDR3 totals 17 residues. Losses at the gene ends were 7 bases for V and 0 bases for J; bases not matched to a gene: 13. The germline CDR1 and CDR2 sequences are SGHDT and YYEEEE. To release intraepithelial and lamina propria lymphocytes, the graft tissue was processed. This sequence originates from a human patient who received an intestinal transplant, so some T cells may come from the graft donor. The material sequenced was ileum tissue, taken about 490 days after intestinal transplant. This chain connects TRBV5-6 to TRBJ1-5; 7 nucleotides match TRBD1. This CDR3 is CASSENRGGNSNQPQHF. The CDR3, as DNA: TGTGCCAGCTCGGAGAACAGGGGTGGCAATAGCAATCAGCCCCAGCATTTT.